Sequencing of this TCR beta chain was carried out in a study of control samples from healthy donors and cancer patients. This CDR3 has 14 amino acids. Germline loops: CDR1 MRHNA, CDR2 SNTAGT. Trimming cost V 6 bases and J 5 bases, with 16 bases left between them. Clones were read by immunoSEQ multiplex PCR, and TCRdb kept only the in-frame ones, dropping some. In the table there are 150,000 or so clones, 88% of which are singletons. This clone was seen only a few times. Material: blood. This receptor was taken from a man between 18 and 35 years old in good health. The chain joins TRBV6-4 to TRBJ2-5; TRBD1 or TRBD2 may be the D gene (5 bases each). This CDR3 reads CASRSGGGCETQYF. In DNA form, the CDR3 reads TGTGCCAGCAGATCTGGTGGGGGATGTGAGACCCAGTACTTC.